The present T cell receptor beta chain was sequenced within a study of cytomegalovirus exposure and HLA in healthy donors. Amplification used 60 Vbeta primers and 13 Jbeta primers. Per the study methods: The count from a later analysis was 65 million to 90 million unique TCR beta chains, 9.5 million to 11 million of them shared. The method was immunoSEQ multiplex PCR; TCRdb's version includes in-frame clones alone and lacks a portion of them. V, J and clone size reflect that table, while D and trimming were determined from the DNA. Here the sample spans around 200,000 clones, around 75% being singletons. V dropped 8 bases and J dropped 1; count of bases not matched to a gene: 6. This CDR3 is built from 14 residues. In germline, CDR1 is MNHNS, CDR2 SASEGT. This clone turned up a few times.

The clonotype comes from a woman in her thirties in good health and CMV-seropositive. The material sequenced was PBMCs. The chain couples TRBV6-1 to TRBJ2-7; 9 bases line up with TRBD2. The CDR3 sequence is CASEKTSGSYEQYF. In nucleotides, the CDR3 is TGTGCCAGCGAGAAAACTAGCGGGTCCTACGAGCAGTACTTC.